This T cell receptor beta chain was sequenced for a study of T cell responses to AZD1222 COVID-19 vaccine. The study, taken as a whole, reports: The sample set comprised mostly white British donors with more females, and clonal diversity was possibly underestimated. After the peak T cell response, and only then, were repertoires sampled. Of spike-specific TCRs, nearly half reportedly target regions left unmutated in variants. Spike was spanned by vaccine-associated CD4 TCRs, with dominance at 160-218 and 743-854.

Note on this clone: Its antigen is unidentified.

Data came from immunoSEQ multiplex PCR; TCRdb stores just in-frame clones and leaves some out. In the table there are around 190,000 clones, about nine tenths of which are singletons. The V gene's germline CDR1 is SQVTM and CDR2 ANQGSEA. Trimming pared 5 bases from V and 0 bases from J, leaving 13 bases between. This CDR3 has 14 amino acids. The chain carries TRBV29-1 and TRBJ1-1; D is ambiguous. Specimen: peripheral blood, collected 28 days after the second AZD1222 dose. The source of this sequence is an adult who received the AZD1222 COVID-19 vaccine. The CDR3 spells CSVSPRTVNTEAFF. CDR3 sequence (DNA): TGCAGCGTTTCCCCTAGGACGGTGAACACTGAAGCTTTCTTT.